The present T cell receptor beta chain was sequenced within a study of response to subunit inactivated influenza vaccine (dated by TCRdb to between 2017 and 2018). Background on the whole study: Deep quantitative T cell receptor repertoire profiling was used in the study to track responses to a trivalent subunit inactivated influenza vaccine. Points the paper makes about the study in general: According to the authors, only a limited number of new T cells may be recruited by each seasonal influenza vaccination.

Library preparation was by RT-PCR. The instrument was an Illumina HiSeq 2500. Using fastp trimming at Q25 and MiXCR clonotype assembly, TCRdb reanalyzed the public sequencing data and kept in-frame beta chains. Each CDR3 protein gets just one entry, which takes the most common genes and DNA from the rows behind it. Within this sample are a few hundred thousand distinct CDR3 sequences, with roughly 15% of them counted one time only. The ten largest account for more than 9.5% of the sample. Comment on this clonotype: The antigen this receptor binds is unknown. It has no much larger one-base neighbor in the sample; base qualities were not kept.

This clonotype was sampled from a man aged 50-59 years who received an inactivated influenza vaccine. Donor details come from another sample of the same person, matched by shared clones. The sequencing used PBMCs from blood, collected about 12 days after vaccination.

The CDR3 corresponds to CASSQDHGFRNGYTF. The sequenced DNA: TGTGCCAGCAGCCAAGACCATGGGTTTAGAAACGGCTACACCTTC. The rearranged chain carries TRBV14 and TRBJ1-2; no confident D gene assignment can be made. V lost 0 bases and J lost 8 bases; the stretch between them is 16 bases long. The cysteine opens and the phenylalanine closes a CDR3 of 15 amino acids. Of the read, only the CDR3 DNA is kept; its 45 bases are in frame from base 1. The CDR1 and CDR2 encoded by the germline V gene are SGHDN and FVKESK.